This TCR beta chain derives from a study of shared clonotypes between healthy human individuals. The table came from immunoSEQ multiplex PCR; TCRdb's copy has only in-frame clones and leaves some out. Here the sample spans roughly 1.4 million clones, around 98.5% being singletons. This CDR3 comprises 15 residues. The ends were cut back, 2 bases at V and 8 bases at J, with 16 bases in the middle. CDR1 is SGHTA, CDR2 FQGTGA, per germline. Study conclusions and caveats: Clonotypes that were shared across a few donors made up around 5% of naive CD4 clonotypes.

For this clone: As yet, its antigen is unknown.

Those who donated, Caucasian adults without exception, all lived in Nashville, Tennessee. This chain uses TRBV7-3 with TRBJ2-1; possibly TRBD2 for D (5 bases). Input material: naive CD4+ T cells sorted from blood. Documented subset: CD45RA+ positively selected. The TCR sequence derives from a man aged 25 to 45 in good health. This chain's CDR3 is CASSLGDSRADEQFF. The CDR3 bases are TGTGCCAGCAGCTTAGGTGACTCGAGGGCGGATGAGCAGTTCTTC.